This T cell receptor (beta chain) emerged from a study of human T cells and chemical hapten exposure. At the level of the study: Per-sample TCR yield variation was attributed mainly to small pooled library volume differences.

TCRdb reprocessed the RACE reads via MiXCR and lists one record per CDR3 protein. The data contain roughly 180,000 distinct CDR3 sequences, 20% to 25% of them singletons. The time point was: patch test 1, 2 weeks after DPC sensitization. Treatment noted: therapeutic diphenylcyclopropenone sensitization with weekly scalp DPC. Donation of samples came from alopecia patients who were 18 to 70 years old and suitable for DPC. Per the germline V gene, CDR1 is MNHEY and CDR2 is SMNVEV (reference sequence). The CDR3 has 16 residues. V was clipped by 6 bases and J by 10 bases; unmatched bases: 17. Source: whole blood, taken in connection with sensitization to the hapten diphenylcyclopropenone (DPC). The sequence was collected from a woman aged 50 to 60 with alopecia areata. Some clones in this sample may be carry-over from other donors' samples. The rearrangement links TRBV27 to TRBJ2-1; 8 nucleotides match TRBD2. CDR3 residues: CASRVLVAGTLLEQFF. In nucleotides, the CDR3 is TGTGCCAGCAGAGTTCTAGTAGCGGGAACCCTTTTGGAGCAGTTCTTC.